The rows below give T cell receptor beta chains drawn from one sample of a study of T cells in Graves' hyperthyroidism and ophthalmopathy. Each CDR3 protein gets one entry after TCRdb re-called the multiplex PCR reads with MiXCR. The profile shows approximately 600,000 distinct CDR3 sequences, 14% to 15% of them singletons. The sample taken for sequencing was blood. Every receptor here comes from a woman in her forties with Graves' ophthalmopathy. The CDR3 runs from the conserved cysteine through the conserved F or W. Each record gives: D gene, clone size, J gene, V gene, CDR3 length, CDR3 protein, CDR3 DNA. D genes are given only for firm matches. Not all rows give a size; the values are once, few, many and, for expanded clones, a class.

d_call: NA; clone_size: NA; j_call: TRBJ1-5; v_call: TRBV18; cdr3_length: 14; cdr3_aa: CASSLGAPDQPQHF; cdr3_nt: TGTGCCAGCTCACTTGGGGCCCCTGATCAGCCCCAGCATTTT
d_call: NA; clone_size: many; j_call: TRBJ2-7; v_call: TRBV12-3/TRBV12-4; cdr3_length: 14; cdr3_aa: CASTFWGGEYEQYF; cdr3_nt: TGTGCCAGCACCTTCTGGGGCGGAGAATACGAGCAGTACTTC
d_call: NA; clone_size: many; j_call: TRBJ2-5; v_call: TRBV10-3; cdr3_length: 14; cdr3_aa: CAISAEGLPRTQYF; cdr3_nt: TGTGCCATCAGTGCGGAGGGACTCCCAAGGACCCAGTACTTC
d_call: NA; clone_size: NA; j_call: TRBJ2-7; v_call: TRBV27; cdr3_length: 16; cdr3_aa: CASREPGVGNAYEQYF; cdr3_nt: TGTGCCAGCAGGGAACCGGGGGTGGGGAATGCCTACGAGCAGTACTTC
d_call: TRBD1; clone_size: NA; j_call: TRBJ1-2; v_call: TRBV15; cdr3_length: 12; cdr3_aa: CATSGTGDGYTF; cdr3_nt: TGTGCCACCAGCGGGACAGGGGATGGCTACACCTTC
d_call: NA; clone_size: many; j_call: TRBJ1-1; v_call: TRBV19; cdr3_length: 14; cdr3_aa: CASSIQRVNTEAFF; cdr3_nt: TGTGCCAGTAGTATACAGAGGGTGAACACTGAAGCTTTCTTT
d_call: NA; clone_size: many; j_call: TRBJ1-2; v_call: TRBV6-1; cdr3_length: 13; cdr3_aa: CASRPPDGYGYTF; cdr3_nt: TGTGCCAGCAGACCCCCGGACGGCTATGGCTACACCTTC
d_call: TRBD2; clone_size: few; j_call: TRBJ2-7; v_call: TRBV2; cdr3_length: 15; cdr3_aa: CASRPTRAGVGEQYF; cdr3_nt: TGTGCCAGCAGACCGACAAGAGCGGGAGTAGGCGAGCAGTACTTC
d_call: NA; clone_size: few; j_call: TRBJ2-7; v_call: TRBV20-1; cdr3_length: 14; cdr3_aa: CSARGLENTYEQYF; cdr3_nt: TGCAGTGCTAGAGGCCTAGAAAACACCTACGAGCAGTACTTC
d_call: TRBD1; clone_size: many; j_call: TRBJ1-2; v_call: TRBV11-3; cdr3_length: 13; cdr3_aa: CASSQGTAYGYTF; cdr3_nt: TGTGCCAGCAGCCAAGGGACAGCCTATGGCTACACCTTC
d_call: NA; clone_size: many; j_call: TRBJ2-7; v_call: TRBV12-3/TRBV12-4; cdr3_length: 13; cdr3_aa: CASSLNSLQEQYF; cdr3_nt: TGTGCCAGCAGTTTGAACAGCCTGCAGGAGCAGTACTTC
d_call: NA; clone_size: NA; j_call: TRBJ2-7; v_call: TRBV19; cdr3_length: 15; cdr3_aa: CASSSLDRYPYEQYF; cdr3_nt: TGTGCCAGTAGTTCTCTGGACAGATACCCCTACGAGCAGTACTTC
d_call: NA; clone_size: few; j_call: TRBJ2-2; v_call: TRBV11-2; cdr3_length: 14; cdr3_aa: CASSLEGPSGELFF; cdr3_nt: TGTGCCAGCAGCTTAGAGGGGCCCTCCGGGGAGCTGTTTTTT
d_call: TRBD2; clone_size: many; j_call: TRBJ2-5; v_call: TRBV28; cdr3_length: 16; cdr3_aa: CASSATLSGNQETQYF; cdr3_nt: TGTGCCAGCAGTGCTACCCTTAGCGGGAACCAAGAGACCCAGTACTTC
d_call: TRBD1; clone_size: many; j_call: TRBJ2-2; v_call: TRBV19; cdr3_length: 16; cdr3_aa: CASSTTRQGVSGELFF; cdr3_nt: TGTGCCAGTAGTACCACAAGACAGGGCGTGAGCGGGGAGCTGTTTTTT
d_call: TRBD1; clone_size: many; j_call: TRBJ1-1; v_call: TRBV30; cdr3_length: 11; cdr3_aa: CAWIGQAEAFF; cdr3_nt: TGTGCCTGGATAGGACAGGCTGAAGCTTTCTTT
d_call: NA; clone_size: many; j_call: TRBJ2-7; v_call: TRBV29-1; cdr3_length: 13; cdr3_aa: CSVGGGQPYEQYF; cdr3_nt: TGCAGCGTCGGGGGGGGACAGCCCTACGAGCAGTACTTC
d_call: TRBD2; clone_size: NA; j_call: TRBJ2-2; v_call: TRBV24-1; cdr3_length: 16; cdr3_aa: CATSAALAGNTGELFF; cdr3_nt: TGTGCCACCAGTGCAGCCCTAGCGGGAAACACCGGGGAGCTGTTTTTT
d_call: TRBD1; clone_size: many; j_call: TRBJ1-5; v_call: TRBV6-2/TRBV6-3; cdr3_length: 15; cdr3_aa: CASSLTGKAGQPQHF; cdr3_nt: TGTGCCAGCAGTTTGACAGGGAAGGCAGGTCAGCCCCAGCATTTT
d_call: NA; clone_size: many; j_call: TRBJ2-7; v_call: TRBV20-1; cdr3_length: 14; cdr3_aa: CSASDVTGSYEQYF; cdr3_nt: TGCAGTGCCTCGGACGTGACCGGCTCCTACGAGCAGTACTTC
d_call: NA; clone_size: many; j_call: TRBJ2-2; v_call: TRBV2; cdr3_length: 14; cdr3_aa: CASKGRANTGELFF; cdr3_nt: TGTGCCAGCAAGGGTCGGGCGAACACCGGGGAGCTGTTTTTT
d_call: NA; clone_size: many; j_call: TRBJ1-2; v_call: TRBV28; cdr3_length: 14; cdr3_aa: CASSLASSIYGYTF; cdr3_nt: TGTGCCAGCAGTTTGGCTTCCTCTATCTATGGCTACACCTTC
d_call: NA; clone_size: few; j_call: TRBJ2-5; v_call: TRBV7-9; cdr3_length: 14; cdr3_aa: CASSNGQIRETQYF; cdr3_nt: TGTGCCAGCAGCAACGGACAGATTCGCGAGACCCAGTACTTC
d_call: NA; clone_size: NA; j_call: TRBJ1-2; v_call: TRBV6-5; cdr3_length: 17; cdr3_aa: CASSYLTDTDLNYGYTF; cdr3_nt: TGTGCCAGCAGTTACCTGACCGACACAGATCTAAACTATGGCTACACCTTC
d_call: NA; clone_size: many; j_call: TRBJ1-2; v_call: TRBV28; cdr3_length: 13; cdr3_aa: CASRSTEFYGYTF; cdr3_nt: TGTGCCAGCAGGTCCACAGAGTTCTATGGCTACACCTTC
d_call: TRBD1; clone_size: many; j_call: TRBJ2-5; v_call: TRBV9; cdr3_length: 17; cdr3_aa: CASLPGTGGDLGETQYF; cdr3_nt: TGTGCCAGCCTACCAGGGACAGGGGGAGACCTTGGAGAGACCCAGTACTTC
d_call: NA; clone_size: many; j_call: TRBJ1-5; v_call: TRBV20-1; cdr3_length: 12; cdr3_aa: CSARATNQPQHF; cdr3_nt: TGCAGTGCTCGGGCCACCAATCAGCCCCAGCATTTT
d_call: NA; clone_size: NA; j_call: TRBJ2-5; v_call: TRBV5-1; cdr3_length: 13; cdr3_aa: CASRGGHQETQYF; cdr3_nt: TGCGCCAGCAGGGGGGGTCACCAAGAGACCCAGTACTTC
d_call: NA; clone_size: NA; j_call: TRBJ1-1; v_call: TRBV5-1; cdr3_length: 14; cdr3_aa: CASRSPGVNTGAFF; cdr3_nt: TGCGCCAGCAGATCCCCCGGTGTGAACACTGGAGCTTTCTTT
d_call: NA; clone_size: many; j_call: TRBJ2-4; v_call: TRBV28; cdr3_length: 14; cdr3_aa: CASSLFAAKNIQYF; cdr3_nt: TGTGCCAGCAGTTTATTTGCAGCCAAAAACATTCAGTACTTC
d_call: TRBD2; clone_size: many; j_call: TRBJ2-7; v_call: TRBV2; cdr3_length: 14; cdr3_aa: CASSLRLATYEQYF; cdr3_nt: TGTGCCAGCAGTCTTCGACTAGCCACCTACGAGCAGTACTTC
d_call: NA; clone_size: NA; j_call: TRBJ2-2; v_call: TRBV6-5; cdr3_length: 13; cdr3_aa: CASSRFGTGELFF; cdr3_nt: TGTGCCAGCAGTAGATTTGGCACCGGGGAGCTGTTTTTT
d_call: NA; clone_size: many; j_call: TRBJ2-7; v_call: TRBV14; cdr3_length: 15; cdr3_aa: CASSQGTGLLYEQYF; cdr3_nt: TGTGCCAGCAGCCAAGGGACGGGACTTCTCTACGAGCAGTACTTC
d_call: NA; clone_size: many; j_call: TRBJ1-3; v_call: TRBV9; cdr3_length: 16; cdr3_aa: CASSSQKAARGNTIYF; cdr3_nt: TGTGCCAGCAGTAGCCAGAAGGCGGCAAGGGGAAACACCATATATTTT
d_call: NA; clone_size: many; j_call: TRBJ1-3; v_call: TRBV12-3/TRBV12-4; cdr3_length: 17; cdr3_aa: CASRYNTGQISGNTIYF; cdr3_nt: TGTGCCAGCAGATACAATACTGGGCAGATCTCTGGAAACACCATATATTTT